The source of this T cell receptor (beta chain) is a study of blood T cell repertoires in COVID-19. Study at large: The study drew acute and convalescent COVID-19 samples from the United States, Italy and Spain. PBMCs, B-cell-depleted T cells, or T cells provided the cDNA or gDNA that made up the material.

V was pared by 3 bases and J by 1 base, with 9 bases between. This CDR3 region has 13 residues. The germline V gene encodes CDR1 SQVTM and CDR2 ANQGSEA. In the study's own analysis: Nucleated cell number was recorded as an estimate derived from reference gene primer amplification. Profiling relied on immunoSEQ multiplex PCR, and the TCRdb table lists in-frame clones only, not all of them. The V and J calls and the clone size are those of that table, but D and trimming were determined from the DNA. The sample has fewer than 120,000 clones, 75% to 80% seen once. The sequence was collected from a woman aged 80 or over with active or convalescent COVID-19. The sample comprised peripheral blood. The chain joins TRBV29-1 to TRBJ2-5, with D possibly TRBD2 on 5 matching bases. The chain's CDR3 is CSVERDRQETQYF. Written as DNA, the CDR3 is TGCAGCGTTGAGAGGGATCGCCAAGAGACCCAGTACTTC.